Listed below are T cell receptor beta chains from one sample, sequenced in a study of blood T cell repertoires in COVID-19. TCRdb keeps only in-frame clones here, not all; method: immunoSEQ multiplex PCR. The table records almost 70,000 clones, roughly 88% of them present only once. Material for sequencing was peripheral blood. The receptors here all came from a woman in her 70s with acute or convalescent COVID-19. CDR3s leave out the opening cysteine and the closing phenylalanine or tryptophan. The order of the fields is J gene, V gene, CDR3 protein.

>TRBJ2-3|TRBV7-2
ASRPRGRAGDTQY
>TRBJ1-5|TRBV28
ASSLGGPNQPQH
>TRBJ1-1|TRBV27
ASGDSQAF
>TRBJ2-3|TRBV25-1
ASSEYNTDTQY
>TRBJ1-1|TRBV7-3
ASSSSGGSTEAF
>TRBJ1-2|TRBV29-1
SVDSGGGNYGYT
>TRBJ1-5|TRBV5-6
ASSLEGAGNQPQH
>TRBJ2-7|TRBV27
ASLEDEQY
>TRBJ2-2|TRBV5-4
ATQTSGRSSGELF
>TRBJ2-5|TRBV20-1
SASGQETQY
>TRBJ1-6|TRBV28
ASRYSYNSPLH
>TRBJ1-1|TRBV28
ASLKSSLEAF
>TRBJ1-2|TRBV28
ASNEIGQGATGYT
>TRBJ2-1|TRBV19
ASSMSGGLYNEQF
>TRBJ2-2|TRBV18
ASSLGTSGRRAGELF